This T cell receptor beta chain was observed in a study of glioma-infiltrating T cells after dendritic cell vaccination. Profiled with immunoSEQ multiplex PCR; TCRdb holds only in-frame clones, not every one. Here the sample spans about 82,000 clones, roughly 90% being singletons. Germline CDR1 WNHNN, CDR2 SYGVQD (reference sequence). Trimming took 2 bases from V and 2 from J; bases not matched to a gene: 3. The CDR3 length is 15 residues. The source was blood, collected before dendritic cell vaccination. The J gene is TRBJ2-3, the V gene TRBV10-1; 8 bases are a match to TRBD2. The receptor was isolated from a human donor with glioblastoma. Here the CDR3 reads CASSEGGGNTDTQYF. CDR3 nucleotide sequence: TGCGCCAGCAGTGAGGGCGGGGGGAACACAGATACGCAGTATTTT.